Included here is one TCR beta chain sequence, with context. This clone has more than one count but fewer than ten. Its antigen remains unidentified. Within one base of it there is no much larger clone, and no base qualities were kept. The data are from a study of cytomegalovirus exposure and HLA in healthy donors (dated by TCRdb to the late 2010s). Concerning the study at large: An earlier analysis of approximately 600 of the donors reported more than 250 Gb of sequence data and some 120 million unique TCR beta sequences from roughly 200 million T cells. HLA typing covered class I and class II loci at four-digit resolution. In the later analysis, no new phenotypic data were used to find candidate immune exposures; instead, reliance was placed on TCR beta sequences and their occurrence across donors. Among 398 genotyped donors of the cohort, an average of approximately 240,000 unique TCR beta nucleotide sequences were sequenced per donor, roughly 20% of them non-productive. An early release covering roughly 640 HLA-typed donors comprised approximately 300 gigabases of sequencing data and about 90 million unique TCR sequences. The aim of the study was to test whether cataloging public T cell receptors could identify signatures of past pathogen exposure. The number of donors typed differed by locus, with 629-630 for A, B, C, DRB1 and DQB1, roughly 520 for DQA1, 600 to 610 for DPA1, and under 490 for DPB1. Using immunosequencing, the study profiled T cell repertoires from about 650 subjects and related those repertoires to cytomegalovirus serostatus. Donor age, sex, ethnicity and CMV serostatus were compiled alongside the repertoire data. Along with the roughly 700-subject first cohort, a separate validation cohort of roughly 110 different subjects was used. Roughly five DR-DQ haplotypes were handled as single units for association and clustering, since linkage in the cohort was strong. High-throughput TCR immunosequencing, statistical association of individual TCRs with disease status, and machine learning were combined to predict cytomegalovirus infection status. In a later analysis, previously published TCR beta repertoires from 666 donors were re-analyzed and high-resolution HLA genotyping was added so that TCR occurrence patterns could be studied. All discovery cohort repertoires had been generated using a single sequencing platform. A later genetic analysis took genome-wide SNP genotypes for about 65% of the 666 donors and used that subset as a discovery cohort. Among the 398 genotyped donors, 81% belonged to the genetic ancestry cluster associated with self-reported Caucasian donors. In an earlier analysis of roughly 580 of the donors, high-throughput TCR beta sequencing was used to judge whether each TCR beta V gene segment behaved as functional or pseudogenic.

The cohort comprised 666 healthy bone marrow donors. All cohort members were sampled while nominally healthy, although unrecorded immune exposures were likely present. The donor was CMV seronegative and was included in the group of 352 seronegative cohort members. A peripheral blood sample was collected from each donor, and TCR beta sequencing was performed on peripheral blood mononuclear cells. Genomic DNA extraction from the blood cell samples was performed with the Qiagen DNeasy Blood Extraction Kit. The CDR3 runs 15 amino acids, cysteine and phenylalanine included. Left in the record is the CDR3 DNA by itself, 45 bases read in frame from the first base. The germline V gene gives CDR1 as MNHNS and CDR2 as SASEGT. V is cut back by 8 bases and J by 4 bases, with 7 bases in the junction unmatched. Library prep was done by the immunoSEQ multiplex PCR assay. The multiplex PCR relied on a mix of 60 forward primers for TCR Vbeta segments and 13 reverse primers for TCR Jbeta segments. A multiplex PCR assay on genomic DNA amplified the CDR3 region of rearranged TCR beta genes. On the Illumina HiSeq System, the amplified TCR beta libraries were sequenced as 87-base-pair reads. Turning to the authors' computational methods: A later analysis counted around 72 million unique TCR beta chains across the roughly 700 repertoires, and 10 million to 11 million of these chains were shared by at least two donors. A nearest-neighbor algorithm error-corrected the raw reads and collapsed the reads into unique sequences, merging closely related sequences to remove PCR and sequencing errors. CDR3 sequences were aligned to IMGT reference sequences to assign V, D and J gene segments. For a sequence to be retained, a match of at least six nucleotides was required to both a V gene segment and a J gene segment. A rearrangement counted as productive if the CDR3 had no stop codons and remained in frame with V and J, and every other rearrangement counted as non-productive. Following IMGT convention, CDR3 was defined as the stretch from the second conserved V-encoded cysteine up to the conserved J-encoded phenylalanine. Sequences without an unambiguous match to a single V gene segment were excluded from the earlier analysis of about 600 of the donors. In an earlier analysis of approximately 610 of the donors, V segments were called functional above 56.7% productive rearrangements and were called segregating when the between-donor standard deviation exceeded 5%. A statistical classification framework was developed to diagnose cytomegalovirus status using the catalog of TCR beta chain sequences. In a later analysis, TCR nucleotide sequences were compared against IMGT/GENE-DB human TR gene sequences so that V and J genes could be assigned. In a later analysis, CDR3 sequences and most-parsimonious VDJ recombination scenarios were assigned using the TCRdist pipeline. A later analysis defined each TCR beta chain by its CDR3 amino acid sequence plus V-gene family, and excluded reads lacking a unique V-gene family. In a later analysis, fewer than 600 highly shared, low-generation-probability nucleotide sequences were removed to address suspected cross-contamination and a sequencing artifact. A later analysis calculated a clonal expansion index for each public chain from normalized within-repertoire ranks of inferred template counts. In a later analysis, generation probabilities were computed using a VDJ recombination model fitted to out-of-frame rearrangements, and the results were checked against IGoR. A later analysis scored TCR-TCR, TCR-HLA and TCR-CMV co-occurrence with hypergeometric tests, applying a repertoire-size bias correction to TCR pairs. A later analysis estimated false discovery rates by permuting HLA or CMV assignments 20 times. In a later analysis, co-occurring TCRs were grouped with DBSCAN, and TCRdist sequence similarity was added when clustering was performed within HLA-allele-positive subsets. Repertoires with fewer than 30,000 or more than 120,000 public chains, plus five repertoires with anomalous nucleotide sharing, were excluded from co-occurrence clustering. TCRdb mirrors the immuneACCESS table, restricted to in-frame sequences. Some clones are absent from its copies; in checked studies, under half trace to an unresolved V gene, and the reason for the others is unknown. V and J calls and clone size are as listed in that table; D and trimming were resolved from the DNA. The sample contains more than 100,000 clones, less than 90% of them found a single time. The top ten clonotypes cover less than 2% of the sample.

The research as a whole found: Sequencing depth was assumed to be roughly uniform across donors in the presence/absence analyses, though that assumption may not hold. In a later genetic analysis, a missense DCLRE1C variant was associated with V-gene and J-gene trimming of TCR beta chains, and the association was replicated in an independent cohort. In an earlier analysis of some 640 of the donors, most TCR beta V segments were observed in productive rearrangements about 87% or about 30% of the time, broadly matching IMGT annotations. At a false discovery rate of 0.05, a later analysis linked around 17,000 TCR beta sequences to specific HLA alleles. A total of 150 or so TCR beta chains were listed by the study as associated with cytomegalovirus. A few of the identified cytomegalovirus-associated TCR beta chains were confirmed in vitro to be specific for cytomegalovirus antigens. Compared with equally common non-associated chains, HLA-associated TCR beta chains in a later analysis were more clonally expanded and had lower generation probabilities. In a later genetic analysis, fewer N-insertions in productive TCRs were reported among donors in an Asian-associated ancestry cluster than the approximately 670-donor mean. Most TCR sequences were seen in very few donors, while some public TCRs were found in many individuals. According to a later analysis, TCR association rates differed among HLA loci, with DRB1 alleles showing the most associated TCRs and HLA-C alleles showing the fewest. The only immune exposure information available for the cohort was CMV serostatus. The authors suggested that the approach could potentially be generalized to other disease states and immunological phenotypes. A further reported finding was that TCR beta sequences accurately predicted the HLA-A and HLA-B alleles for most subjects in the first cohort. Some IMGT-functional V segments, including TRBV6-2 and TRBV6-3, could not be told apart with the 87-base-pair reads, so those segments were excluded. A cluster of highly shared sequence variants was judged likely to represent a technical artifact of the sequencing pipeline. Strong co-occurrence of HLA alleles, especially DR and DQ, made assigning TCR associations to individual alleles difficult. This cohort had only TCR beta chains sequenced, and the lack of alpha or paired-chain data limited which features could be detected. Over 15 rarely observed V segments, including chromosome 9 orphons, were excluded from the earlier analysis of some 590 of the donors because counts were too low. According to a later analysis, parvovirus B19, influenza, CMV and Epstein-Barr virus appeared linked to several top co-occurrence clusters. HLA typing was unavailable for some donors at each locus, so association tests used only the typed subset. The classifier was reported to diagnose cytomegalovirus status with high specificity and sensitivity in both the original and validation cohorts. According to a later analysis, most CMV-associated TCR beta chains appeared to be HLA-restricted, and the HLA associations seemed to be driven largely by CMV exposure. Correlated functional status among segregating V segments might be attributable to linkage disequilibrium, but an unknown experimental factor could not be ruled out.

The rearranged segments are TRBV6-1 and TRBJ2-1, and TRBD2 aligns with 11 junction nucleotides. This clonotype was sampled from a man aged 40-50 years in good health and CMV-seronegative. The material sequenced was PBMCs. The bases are TGTGCCAGCGAGGAAGGACTAGCGGGTTACAATGAGCAGTTCTTC. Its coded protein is CASEEGLAGYNEQFF.